This TCR beta chain appears in the sequencing data of a study of CD8+ T cells in alopecia areata. Extraction of RNA preceded its reverse transcription into cDNA, which served as the sequencing template. Profiled with immunoSEQ multiplex PCR; TCRdb holds only in-frame clones, not every one. The profile covers under 250,000 clones, with about 61% appearing a single time and nearly 5% taken by the ten largest. Material: CD8+ T cells sorted from blood. The receptor was derived from a human donor in good health.

The CDR3 is CASSLVGTDTQYF. The CDR3 nucleotides read TGTGCCAGCAGTTTAGTCGGCACAGATACGCAGTATTTT. J is TRBJ2-3 and V is TRBV27; no reliable D call. The CDR3 is 13 amino acids. Deletions cut 2 bases from V and 1 base from J, with 4 bases between. CDR1 MNHEY and CDR2 SMNVEV come from the germline V gene (reference sequence).